The rows below give T cell receptor beta chains drawn from one sample of a study of shared clonotypes between healthy human individuals. The repertoire was sequenced with immunoSEQ multiplex PCR; TCRdb's copy has only in-frame clones and lacks some. This sample carries about 470,000 clones, around 79% of them seen once, and the ten largest clones take 13%. The sample consisted of PBMCs. These receptors were taken from a woman in her thirties or forties in good health. Some clones in this sample may be carry-over from other donors' samples. CDR3s leave out the opening cysteine and the closing phenylalanine or tryptophan.

NA TRBV7-9 ASSQGGWPQSYEQY
TRBJ1-1 TRBV5-4 ASSFDRLNTEAF
TRBJ2-7 TRBV19 ASSINGDRGVEQY
TRBJ2-3 TRBV10-1 ASSEQSGNRADTQY
TRBJ2-3 TRBV7-2 ASSRQISTDTQY
TRBJ1-4 TRBV19 ASSGMVTYEKLF
TRBJ2-7 TRBV13 ASSLRQYEQY
TRBJ1-2 TRBV28 ASSFPGSNYGYT
TRBJ2-2 TRBV7-2 ASSLLAGETGELF
TRBJ2-2 TRBV5-1 ASSSRWDRGGSGELF
TRBJ1-2 TRBV19 ASSTRRGPRGYT
TRBJ2-3 TRBV5-6 ASSPVGGLTNFSTDTQY
TRBJ1-5 TRBV10-3 AISEPDQPQH
TRBJ2-6 TRBV4-1 ASSQEGPGGANVLT
TRBJ2-7 TRBV2 ATGTGAYEQY
TRBJ2-7 TRBV28 ASSLLDRVSYEQY
TRBJ2-2 TRBV5-4 ASSSVGGELF
TRBJ1-4 TRBV5-6 ASSVGHGEKLF
TRBJ2-1 TRBV7-9 ASSSLAGGLNEQF
TRBJ2-1 TRBV11-2 ASSLRTRDSRARGNEQF
TRBJ2-1 TRBV7-6 ASSPPRGRGNNEQF
TRBJ2-3 TRBV6-4 ASILIFTDTQY
TRBJ2-1 TRBV7-6 ASSLGGVGYNEQF
TRBJ1-1 TRBV7-2 ASSLNPTGRGTEAF
TRBJ2-2 TRBV5-6 ASSLVWDTGELF
TRBJ2-2 TRBV5-1 ASTTGTGSNTGELF
TRBJ2-7 TRBV18 ASSTTYEQY
TRBJ1-5 TRBV6-5 ASGKRNQPQH
TRBJ2-2 TRBV10-3 AIGGTSGTGELF
TRBJ2-2 TRBV10-1 ASSDGTDFTGELF
TRBJ2-1 TRBV30 AWRGTIGWRNSYNEQF
TRBJ2-3 TRBV29-1 SVEAPIAGGIDTQY
TRBJ1-1 TRBV19 ASSTPNMNTEAF
TRBJ1-6 TRBV4-3 ASSPMLMVQGNSPLH
TRBJ2-3 TRBV5-3 ASSLVQDTQY
TRBJ2-3 TRBV27 ASRRTTWADTQY
TRBJ1-2 TRBV18 ASSPSGGNYGYT
TRBJ2-3 TRBV2 ASSESLAGSDTQY
TRBJ2-3 TRBV7-2 ASSLVLAGERATDTQY
TRBJ2-5 TRBV19 ASSSGLVQETQY
TRBJ2-7 TRBV5-1 ASSLEQGGEQY